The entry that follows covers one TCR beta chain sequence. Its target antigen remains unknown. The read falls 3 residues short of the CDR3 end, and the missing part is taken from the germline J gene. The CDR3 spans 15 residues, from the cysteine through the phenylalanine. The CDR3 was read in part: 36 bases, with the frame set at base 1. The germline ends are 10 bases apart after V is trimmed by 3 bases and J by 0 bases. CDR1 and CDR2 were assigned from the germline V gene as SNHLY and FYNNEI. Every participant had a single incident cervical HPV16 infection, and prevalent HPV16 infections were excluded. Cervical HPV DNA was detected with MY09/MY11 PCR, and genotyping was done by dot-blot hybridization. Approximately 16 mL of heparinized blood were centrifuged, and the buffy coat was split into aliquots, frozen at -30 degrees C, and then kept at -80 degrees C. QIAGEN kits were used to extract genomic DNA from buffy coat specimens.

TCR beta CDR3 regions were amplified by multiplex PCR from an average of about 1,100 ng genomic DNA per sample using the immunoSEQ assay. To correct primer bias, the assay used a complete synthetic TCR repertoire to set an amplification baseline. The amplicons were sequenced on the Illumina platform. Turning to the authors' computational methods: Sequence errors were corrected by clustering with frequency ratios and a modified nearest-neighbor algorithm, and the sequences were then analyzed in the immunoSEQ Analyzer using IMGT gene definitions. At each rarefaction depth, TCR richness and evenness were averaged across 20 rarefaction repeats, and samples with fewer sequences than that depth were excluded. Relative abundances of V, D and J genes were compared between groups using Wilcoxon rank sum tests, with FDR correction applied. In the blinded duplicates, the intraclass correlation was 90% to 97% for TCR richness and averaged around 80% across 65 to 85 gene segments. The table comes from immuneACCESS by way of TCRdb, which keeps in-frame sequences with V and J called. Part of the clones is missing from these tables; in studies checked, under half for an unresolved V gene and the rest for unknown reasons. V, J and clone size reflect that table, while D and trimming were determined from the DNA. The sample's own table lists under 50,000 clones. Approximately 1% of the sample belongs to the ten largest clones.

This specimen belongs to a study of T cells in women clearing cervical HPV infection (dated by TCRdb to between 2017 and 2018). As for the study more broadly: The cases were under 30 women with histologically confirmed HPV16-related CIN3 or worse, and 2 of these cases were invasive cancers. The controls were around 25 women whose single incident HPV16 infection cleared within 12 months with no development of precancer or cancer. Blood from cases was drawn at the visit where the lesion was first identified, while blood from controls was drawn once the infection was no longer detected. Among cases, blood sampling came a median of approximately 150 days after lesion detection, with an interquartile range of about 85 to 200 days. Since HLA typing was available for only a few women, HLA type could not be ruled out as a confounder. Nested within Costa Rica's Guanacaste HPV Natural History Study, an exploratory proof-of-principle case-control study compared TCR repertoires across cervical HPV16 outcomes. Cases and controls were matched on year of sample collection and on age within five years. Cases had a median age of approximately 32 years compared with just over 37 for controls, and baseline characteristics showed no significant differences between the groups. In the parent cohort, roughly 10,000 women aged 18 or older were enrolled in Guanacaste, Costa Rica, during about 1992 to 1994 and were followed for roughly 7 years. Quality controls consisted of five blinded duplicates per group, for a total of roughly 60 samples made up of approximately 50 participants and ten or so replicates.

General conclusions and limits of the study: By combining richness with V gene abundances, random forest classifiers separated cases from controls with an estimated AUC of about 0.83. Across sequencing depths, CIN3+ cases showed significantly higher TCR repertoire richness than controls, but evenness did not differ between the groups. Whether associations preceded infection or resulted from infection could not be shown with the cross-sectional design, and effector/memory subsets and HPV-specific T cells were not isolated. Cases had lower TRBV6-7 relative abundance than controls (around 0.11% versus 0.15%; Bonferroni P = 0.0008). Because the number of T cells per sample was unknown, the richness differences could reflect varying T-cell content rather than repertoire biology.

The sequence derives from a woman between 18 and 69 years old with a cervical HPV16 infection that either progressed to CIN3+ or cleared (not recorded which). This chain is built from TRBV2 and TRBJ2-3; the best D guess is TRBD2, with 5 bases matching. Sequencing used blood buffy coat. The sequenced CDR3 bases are TGTGCCAGCAGTGACGGACTGACTAGCACAGATACG. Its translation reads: CASSDGLTSTDT. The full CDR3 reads CASSDGLTSTDTQYF.